These 19 T cell receptor beta chains originate from one sample sequenced in a study of shared clonotypes between healthy human individuals. Produced via immunoSEQ multiplex PCR; TCRdb's table is partial and in-frame only. Here the sample spans approximately 350,000 clones, approximately 79% being singletons. The sample taken for sequencing was memory CD4+ T cells sorted from blood. Subset of the sample: CD45RA-negative fraction. These receptor sequences come from a man aged 25 to 40 in good health.

CDR3 loop: CASSERGAGGGRNYGYTF. CDR3 nucleotides: TGTGCCAGCAGTGAAAGGGGAGCAGGGGGCGGTCGAAACTATGGCTACACCTTC. J is TRBJ1-2 and V is TRBV25-1, with 8 bases aligning to TRBD1. This CDR3 has 18 residues. With 2 bases clipped from V and 2 bases from J, the junction kept 13 bases outside the gene matches. Germline loops: CDR1 MGHDK, CDR2 SYGVNS.

This sequence joins TRBV10-3 and TRBJ2-3, with D perhaps matching TRBD1 (6 bases). Germline V lookup: CDR1 ENHRY, CDR2 SYGVKD. CDR3 length: 14 residues. V was cut by 4 bases and J by 1 base, with 9 bases left in between. Here the CDR3 reads CAISGGQRTDTQYF. The CDR3 DNA is TGTGCCATCAGTGGCGGACAGCGCACAGATACGCAGTATTTT.

This clone came up a few times. This chain connects TRBV27 to TRBJ2-4; TRBD2 might be the D (5 bases). The CDR3 spans 15 residues. V was trimmed by 5 bases and J by 3 bases, leaving 14 bases between them. Germline V CDR1 and CDR2: MNHEY, SMNVEV (reference sequence). The CDR3 DNA reads TGTGCCAGCAGTACCCCGCTAGGAGGCAAAAACATTCAGTACTTC. Translated, it gives CASSTPLGGKNIQYF.

This chain connects TRBV6-1 to TRBJ2-7; D is unclear. The length of the CDR3 is 15 residues. The V gene lost 3 bases and the J gene lost 1 base, with 13 bases spanning the gap. The germline V gene has CDR1 MNHNS and CDR2 SASEGT. This CDR3 reads CASSDLVTISYEQYF. DNA for the CDR3: TGTGCCAGCAGTGATCTAGTGACGATTTCCTACGAGCAGTACTTC.

The chain links TRBV25-1 to TRBJ1-1; D might be TRBD1 (5 bases). Germline V CDR1 and CDR2: MGHDK, SYGVNS. V was trimmed by 0 bases and J by 0 bases, leaving 17 bases between them. There are 18 residues in the CDR3. CDR3 DNA sequence: TGTGCCAGCAGTGAATATCTCTCTCCAGGACAAATGAACACTGAAGCTTTCTTT. Translating gives CASSEYLSPGQMNTEAFF.

The chain links TRBV28 to TRBJ1-1; D call uncertain. V was clipped by 2 bases and J by 0 bases, with 13 bases between them. The CDR3 length is 16 residues. From germline, CDR1 is MDHEN and CDR2 SYDVKM. CDR3 bases: TGTGCCAGCAGTTTACTAGAACTCATTGTGAACACTGAAGCTTTCTTT. Its protein product is CASSLLELIVNTEAFF.

The J gene is TRBJ2-1, the V gene TRBV9, with 10 nucleotides matching TRBD2. V dropped 3 bases and J dropped 8; count of bases not matched to a gene: 11. CDR3 length equals 16 residues. Per germline, CDR1 SGDLS and CDR2 YYNGEE. In DNA, the CDR3 is TGTGCCAGCAGCGCCCGAGCGGGAGGGATGGAGGATGAGCAGTTCTTC. Protein: CASSARAGGMEDEQFF.

Only one count was recorded for this clone. The genes are TRBV18 and TRBJ2-3; tentatively, D is TRBD2 (5 bases). V shed 3 bases and J shed 0 bases, with 10 bases lying between them. CDR3 length: 15 residues. CDR1 is KGHSH, CDR2 LQKENI, per germline. CDR3 in amino acids: CASSPGSASTDTQYF. CDR3 bases: TGTGCCAGCTCACCGGGGAGTGCTAGCACAGATACGCAGTATTTT.

This clone was recorded a few times. This chain joins TRBV13 and TRBJ2-2; TRBD1 matches at 9 bases. Germline V gene sequence: CDR1 PRHDT, CDR2 FYEKMQ (reference sequence). The CDR3 sequence is 20 residues long. Trimming removed 4 bases from V and 7 bases from J; junction bases left unmatched: 22. The CDR3, as DNA: TGTGCCAGCAGCTCTAATCCATATCCGGGACAGGGCAATCGCGGCGGGGAGCTGTTTTTT. Residues: CASSSNPYPGQGNRGGELFF. The variable domain in full, completed from reference TRBV13 and TRBJ2-2, reads AAGVIQSPRHLIKEKRETATLKCYPIPRHDTVYWYQQGPGQDPQFLISFYEKMQSDKGSIPDRFSAQQFSDYHSELNMSSLELGDSALYFCASSSNPYPGQGNRGGELFFGEGSRLTVL.

This clone was found a few times. The chain couples TRBV6-1 to TRBJ1-1; maybe TRBD1 (5 bases). Between the trimmed V and J ends, which lost 4 bases and 1 base, there was a span of 22 bases. This CDR3 is 18 amino acids long. Looked up from germline, CDR1 is MNHNS and CDR2 is SASEGT. The CDR3, as DNA: TGTGCCAGCAGTGCCGGGGGGAGCTCGTTCGGGCCGAACACTGAAGCTTTCTTT. Amino acid sequence: CASSAGGSSFGPNTEAFF.

The chain combines TRBV7-6 with TRBJ2-5; no firm D call. There are 17 residues in the CDR3. Germline V gene sequence: CDR1 SGHVS, CDR2 FNYEAQ. V lost 1 base, J lost 6 bases, and 21 bases lay in between. The DNA of the CDR3 is TGTGCCAGCAGCTTAGACCCTCGGATAGGGAACTCGCAGACCCAGTACTTC. Translation: CASSLDPRIGNSQTQYF.

In this sample, this clone turned up a few times. This sequence joins TRBV12-5 and TRBJ2-1; 16 bases are shared with TRBD2. This CDR3 comprises 21 residues. The V gene's germline CDR1 is LGHNT and CDR2 FRNRAP. J lost 0 bases, V lost 1 base, and 9 bases had no gene match. CDR3 region: CASGLAGPGLAGGSSYNEQFF. The CDR3 nucleotides read TGTGCTAGTGGTTTGGCGGGACCGGGACTAGCGGGAGGGAGCTCCTACAATGAGCAGTTCTTC.

This clone was seen ten or more times. The sample carries other DNA sequences with the same CDR3. The chain links TRBV5-1 to TRBJ1-1; possible D gene TRBD1, 6 bases. V gave up 7 bases and J gave up 5 bases, with 18 bases separating them. Germline lookup yields CDR1 SGHRS and CDR2 YFSETQ. CDR3 size: 14 residues. The CDR3 spells CASRKTGEGTEAFF. CDR3 in DNA: TGCGCCAGCCGGAAGACAGGTGAGGGAACTGAAGCTTTCTTT. The full variable domain, in which reference TRBV5-1 and TRBJ1-1 provide the parts outside the CDR3, is KAGVTQTPRYLIKTRGQQVTLSCSPISGHRSVSWYQQTPGQGLQFLFEYFSETQRNKGNFPGRFSGRQFSNSRSEMNVSTLELGDSALYLCASRKTGEGTEAFFGQGTRLTVV.

The sample holds many counts of this clone. The J gene is TRBJ2-3, the V gene TRBV2, with D uncertain. The CDR3 runs 11 residues. The germline V and J ends were trimmed by 7 bases and 2 bases, with 4 bases remaining between them. CDR1 and CDR2 (germline): SNHLY, FYNNEI. The CDR3 bases are TGTGCCAGCATATACACAGATACGCAGTATTTT. It yields the protein CASIYTDTQYF.

The chain links TRBV7-6 to TRBJ2-1; tentative D call: TRBD2 (6 bases). CDR1 and CDR2 (germline): SGHVS, FNYEAQ. Trimming took 0 bases from V and 4 from J, leaving 10 bases between them. The CDR3 is 15 amino acids. CDR3 loop: CASSLAGGKYNEQFF. CDR3 nucleotide sequence: TGTGCCAGCAGCTTAGCTGGCGGGAAATACAATGAGCAGTTCTTC.

This chain joins TRBV4-1 and TRBJ2-2, with 10 bases that match TRBD2. CDR1 MGHRA and CDR2 YSYEKL come from the germline V gene. With V trimmed by 2 bases and J by 5 bases, 8 bases remained unmatched. There are 17 residues in the CDR3. This chain's CDR3 is CASSQPLSGRWTGELFF. In DNA, the CDR3 is TGCGCCAGCAGCCAACCCCTTAGCGGGAGGTGGACCGGGGAGCTGTTTTTT.

This clone was observed at least ten times. The sample carries other DNA sequences with the same CDR3. The chain has TRBV7-9 and TRBJ2-1, with 9 bases lining up with TRBD2. Germline CDR1 SEHNR, CDR2 FQNEAQ (reference sequence). V shed 0 bases, J shed 2 bases, and the junction held 2 bases outside the gene matches. CDR3 size: 16 residues. The CDR3 DNA reads TGTGCCAGCAGCTTAGCCCTAGCGGGAACCTACAATGAGCAGTTCTTC. It specifies CASSLALAGTYNEQFF.

The J gene is TRBJ1-1, the V gene TRBV27; D remains ambiguous. Trimming shortened V by 3 bases and J by 1 base, and 9 bases separated the two germline ends. The CDR3 runs to 14 residues. Per the germline V gene, CDR1 is MNHEY and CDR2 is SMNVEV (reference sequence). For the CDR3, the DNA is TGTGCCAGCAGTTTTCACAAATCGAACACTGAAGCTTTCTTT. Its translation is CASSFHKSNTEAFF.

The chain couples TRBV11-2 to TRBJ1-2; the match to TRBD1 covers 7 bases. Per the germline V gene, CDR1 is SGHAT and CDR2 is FQNNGV. This CDR3 is 15 amino acids long. The V segment lost 5 bases and the J segment 2 bases; nucleotides outside the gene matches: 8. The DNA of the CDR3 is TGTGCCAGCAGCCACAGGGACAGCCTAAACTATGGCTACACCTTC. This codes for CASSHRDSLNYGYTF.